The TCR beta chain described here comes from a study of shared clonotypes between healthy human individuals (TCRdb year 2020). For context, the study as a whole: The cohort comprised two women and a few men aged 18 to 49 years. Per donor, three plates each were used for CD4 naive and CD4 memory, two for CD8 naive, and one for CD8 memory. To estimate repertoire size and how much clonotype sharing occurs between individuals, the study deeply sequenced the blood TCR repertoires of roughly 5 healthy adults. To increase sequencing depth and limit assay-specific biases, TCR repertoire library preparation and sequencing were carried out by different laboratories using diverse techniques. Each donor's leukapheresis produced roughly between roughly 0.85 and 10 billion PBMCs.

The research as a whole found: Because the study included a small number of donors, the genetic and exposure-history diversity represented was limited. Pairwise subsampling indicated that sequencing depth was expected to affect the degree of clonotype sharing among donors. Only blood was sampled, and tissue TCR repertoires likely differ from those in blood. Clonotypes shared by all four sorted-subset donors showed higher generation probabilities than non-shared clonotypes. Incomplete sequencing was indicated by rarefaction of sorted-subset datasets, despite the large sequencing depth. Across four donors, about 5.2% of naive CD4, roughly 3.5% of naive CD8, around 2.1% of memory CD4, and about 0.4% of memory CD8 clonotypes were shared. Naive subsets generally had larger estimated clonotype richness than memory subsets did.

Donors were healthy HIV-negative adults with no recently reported acute infections or vaccinations. Every donor was a Caucasian adult residing in Nashville, Tennessee, USA. CD4+ T cells were enriched through magnetic negative selection, after which naive cells were positively selected on CD45RA and the remaining negative fraction served as the memory subset. Blood was obtained by leukapheresis, after which PBMCs were separated by Ficoll-Histopaque density gradient centrifugation and cryopreserved in liquid nitrogen vapor phase. Analytical flow cytometry was used to check the purity and quantity of every magnetically sorted T cell population. Each sorted fraction had its genomic DNA isolated and then quantified by UV absorbance on a Nanodrop 2000c. TCR CDR3 regions were amplified from genomic DNA by multiplex PCR using the deep immunoSEQ assay. Genomic DNA extracted from each cell subset was distributed evenly over all wells of several immunoSEQ 96-well plates, and each plate served as one replicate. For sorted subsets, around 200 ng genomic DNA, equal to some 30,000 T cell genomes, was loaded into each replicate PCR. Purified libraries were measured with a Qubit 3.0 fluorometer, size-checked on a Bioanalyzer 2100, and measured again with the KAPA Library Quantification kit. Each immunoSEQ 96-well plate was sequenced on its own single-read 150-cycle Illumina NextSeq 550 flow cell. The original methods were these. The immunoSEQ output contained only junctional sequences without quality scores, so filtering could not match that applied to full-length reads. To assign V/J genes and CDR3, sequences were annotated against IMGT germline references using PyIR, a Python wrapper for IgBLAST v1.9. Reads were filtered out if the reads had weak V/J assignments (E-value above 1e-6), no CDR3, stop codons, out-of-frame junctions, or ambiguous translated residues. V3J clonotypes were defined by identical inferred V gene, J gene, and CDR3 amino acid sequence. Percentage overlap between repertoires was calculated by dividing the number of shared unique clonotypes by the size of the smaller repertoire. Repertoire richness was assessed with RTK rarefaction, the Chao1 estimator, and Recon v2.1 estimates of unobserved clonotypes. Generation probabilities were computed with OLGA for all TCRbeta clonotypes obtained by the gDNA method from several donors. TCRdb carries this immuneACCESS record with in-frame sequences only. Its versions omit some clonotypes, under half of them owing to an unresolved V gene in the studies checked, with the rest unexplained. That table furnishes V, J and clone size, whereas the DNA furnished D and trimming. Recorded for this sample are around 1,000,000 clones; approximately 77% of them occurred a single time. 0.89% of the sample is held by the ten biggest clonotypes.

Note on this clone: This clone's antigen is unknown. The sample holds no much larger clone one base away, and base qualities are not on file.

Trimming at the junction amounts to 2 bases on V and 15 bases on J, and the germline ends lie 14 bases apart. The germline V gene (reference sequence) specifies MNHNY as CDR1 and SVGAGI as CDR2. The CDR3 measures 12 amino acids from cysteine to phenylalanine. The read is trimmed to its CDR3 DNA, 36 bases read in frame from base 1. The chain is encoded by TRBV6-6 joined to TRBJ2-1; possibly the D gene is TRBD1, per 6 matching bases. This sequence was found in a man between 18 and 29 years old in good health. Some clones in this sample may be carry-over from other donors' samples. The sequencing sample was made of memory CD4+ T cells from PBMCs. The label giving this sample's cell subset or site can be read as: CD45RA-negative fraction. The bases are TGTGCCAGCAGTTACGGTGGGGGCCGGGGGTTCTTC. Its translation is CASSYGGGRGFF.